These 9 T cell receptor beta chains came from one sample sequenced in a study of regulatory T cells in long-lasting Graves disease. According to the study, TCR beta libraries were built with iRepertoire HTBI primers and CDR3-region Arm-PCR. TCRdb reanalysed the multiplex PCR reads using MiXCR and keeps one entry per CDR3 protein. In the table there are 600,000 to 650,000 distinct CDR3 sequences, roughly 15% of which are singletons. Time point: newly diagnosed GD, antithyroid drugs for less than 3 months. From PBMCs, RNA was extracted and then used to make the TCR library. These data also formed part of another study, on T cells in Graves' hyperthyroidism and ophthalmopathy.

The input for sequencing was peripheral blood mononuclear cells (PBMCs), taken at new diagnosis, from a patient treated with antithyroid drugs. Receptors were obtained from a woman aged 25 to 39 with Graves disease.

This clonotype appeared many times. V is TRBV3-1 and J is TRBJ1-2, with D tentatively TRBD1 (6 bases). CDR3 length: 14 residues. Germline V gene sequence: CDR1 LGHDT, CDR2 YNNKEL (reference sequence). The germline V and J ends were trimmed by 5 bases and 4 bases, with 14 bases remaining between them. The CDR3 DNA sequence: TGTGCCAGCAGCTTTGGGGGCGGATCCTATGGCTACACCTTC. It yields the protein CASSFGGGSYGYTF.

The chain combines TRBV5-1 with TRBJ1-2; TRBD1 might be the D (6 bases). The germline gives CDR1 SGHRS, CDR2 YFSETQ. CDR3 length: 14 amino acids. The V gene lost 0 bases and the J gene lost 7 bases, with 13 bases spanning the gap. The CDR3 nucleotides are TGCGCCAGCAGCTTGGTGGGGGGGCAGCTTGGCTACACCTTC. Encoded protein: CASSLVGGQLGYTF. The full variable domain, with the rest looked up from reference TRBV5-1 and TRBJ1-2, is KAGVTQTPRYLIKTRGQQVTLSCSPISGHRSVSWYQQTPGQGLQFLFEYFSETQRNKGNFPGRFSGRQFSNSRSEMNVSTLELGDSALYLCASSLVGGQLGYTFGSGTRLTVV.

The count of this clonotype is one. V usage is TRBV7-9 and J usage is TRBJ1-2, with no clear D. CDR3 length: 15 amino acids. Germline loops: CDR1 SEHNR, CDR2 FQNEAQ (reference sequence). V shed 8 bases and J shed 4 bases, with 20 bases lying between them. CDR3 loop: CASVLMALTPYGYTF. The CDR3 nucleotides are TGTGCCAGCGTCCTGATGGCTCTCACCCCCTATGGCTACACCTTC.

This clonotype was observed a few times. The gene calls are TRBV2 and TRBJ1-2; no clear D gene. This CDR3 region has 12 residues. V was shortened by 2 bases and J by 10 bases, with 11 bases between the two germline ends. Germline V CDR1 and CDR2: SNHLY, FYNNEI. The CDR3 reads CASSESAEVYTF. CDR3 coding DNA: TGTGCCAGCAGTGAATCCGCGGAAGTCTACACCTTC.

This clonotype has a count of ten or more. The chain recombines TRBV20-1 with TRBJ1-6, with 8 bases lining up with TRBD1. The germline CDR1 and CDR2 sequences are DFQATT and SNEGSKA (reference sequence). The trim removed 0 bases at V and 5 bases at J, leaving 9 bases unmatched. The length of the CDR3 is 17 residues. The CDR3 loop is CSARDPGQGEDNSPLHF. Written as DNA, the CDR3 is TGCAGTGCTAGAGACCCCGGACAGGGAGAGGATAATTCACCCCTCCACTTT.

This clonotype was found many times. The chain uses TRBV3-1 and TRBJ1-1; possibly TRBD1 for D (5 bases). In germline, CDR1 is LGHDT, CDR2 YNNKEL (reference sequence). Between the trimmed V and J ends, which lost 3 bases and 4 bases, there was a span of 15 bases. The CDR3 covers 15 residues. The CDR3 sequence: CASSQGRGLLTEAFF. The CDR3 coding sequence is TGTGCCAGCAGCCAGGGAAGGGGACTGCTCACTGAAGCTTTCTTT.

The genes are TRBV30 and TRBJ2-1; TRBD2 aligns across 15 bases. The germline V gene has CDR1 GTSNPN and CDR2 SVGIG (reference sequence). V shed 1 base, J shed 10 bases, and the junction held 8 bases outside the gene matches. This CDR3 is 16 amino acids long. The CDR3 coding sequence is TGTGCCTGGAGTGGGGGGACTAGCGGGAGGAGTTACGAGCAGTTCTTC. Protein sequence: CAWSGGTSGRSYEQFF.

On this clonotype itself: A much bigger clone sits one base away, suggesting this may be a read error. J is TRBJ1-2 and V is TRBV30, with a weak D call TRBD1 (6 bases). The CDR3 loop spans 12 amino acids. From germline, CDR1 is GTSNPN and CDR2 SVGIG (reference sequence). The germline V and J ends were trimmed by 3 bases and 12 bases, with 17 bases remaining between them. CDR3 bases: TGTGCCTGGAGCGACACAGGGAGTCGCCACACCTTC. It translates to CAWSDTGSRHTF.

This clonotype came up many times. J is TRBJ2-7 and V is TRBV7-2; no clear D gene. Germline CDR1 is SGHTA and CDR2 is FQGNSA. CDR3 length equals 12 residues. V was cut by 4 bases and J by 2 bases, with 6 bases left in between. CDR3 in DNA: TGTGCCAGCAGCTCACAGACCTACGAGCAGTACTTC. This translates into CASSSQTYEQYF.